This T cell receptor (beta chain) was found in a study of shared clonotypes between healthy human individuals (TCRdb year 2020). About the investigation overall: The cohort comprised a couple of women and a few men aged 18 to 49 years. For each donor, CD4 naive and CD4 memory were each run on three plates, CD8 naive on two plates, and CD8 memory on one plate. Blood TCR repertoires of a handful of healthy adults were deeply sequenced to estimate repertoire size and the extent of clonotype sharing between individuals. Different laboratories and diverse techniques were used to prepare libraries and sequence TCR repertoires, to increase sequencing depth and limit assay-specific biases. Leukapheresis yielded between about 0.94 and 9 billion PBMCs per donor.

The germline ends are 15 bases apart after V is trimmed by 3 bases and J by 7 bases. Reading the germline V gene gives CDR1 MNHNS and CDR2 SASEGT. From the cysteine up to the phenylalanine, the CDR3 has a length of 14 residues. The CDR3 DNA has 42 bases and is translated from base 1. CD8 naive samples consisted of CD45RO-negative cells that were positively selected for CCR7, yielding a CD45RA+CCR7+ population without TemRA cells. Donors were healthy HIV-negative adults with no recently reported acute infections or vaccinations. All donors were Caucasian adults living in Nashville, Tennessee, USA. Blood was obtained by leukapheresis, after which PBMCs were separated by Ficoll-Histopaque density gradient centrifugation and cryopreserved in liquid nitrogen vapor phase. Analytical flow cytometry was used to check the purity and quantity of each magnetically sorted T cell population. Each sorted fraction had its genomic DNA isolated and then quantified by UV absorbance on a Nanodrop 2000c.

Results the study describes overall, beyond this receptor: Across a handful of donors, approximately 5% of naive CD4, roughly 3.5% of naive CD8, 2.3% of memory CD4, and under 0.45% of memory CD8 clonotypes were shared. Sampling was restricted to blood, and TCR repertoires in tissues likely differ from the TCR repertoires found in blood. Because the study included a small number of donors, the genetic and exposure-history diversity represented was limited. Compared with non-shared clonotypes, the clonotypes found in all four sorted-subset donors had higher generation probabilities. Rarefaction of sorted-subset datasets indicated incomplete sequencing despite the large sequencing depth. Pairwise subsampling indicated that sequencing depth was expected to affect the degree of clonotype sharing among donors. Naive subsets generally had larger estimated clonotype richness than memory subsets.

As for this clone: There is no known antigen for this receptor. Per-nucleotide qualities are absent, and no much larger clonotype sits a single base away.

Using the deep immunoSEQ assay, multiplex PCR amplified TCR CDR3 regions from genomic DNA. For each cell subset, the extracted genomic DNA was distributed evenly across all wells of several immunoSEQ 96-well plates, and each plate served as one replicate. For sorted subsets, each replicate PCR was loaded with roughly 200 ng genomic DNA, equivalent to about 30,000 T cell genomes. The purified libraries were quantified using a Qubit 3.0 fluorometer, sized with a Bioanalyzer 2100, and then quantified again using the KAPA Library Quantification kit. A separate single-read 150-cycle Illumina NextSeq 550 flow cell was used to sequence each immunoSEQ 96-well plate. The original pipeline was this. Because only junctional sequences without quality scores were contained in the immunoSEQ output, filtering matching that applied to full-length reads could not be performed. To assign V/J genes and CDR3, sequences were annotated against IMGT germline references using PyIR, a Python wrapper for IgBLAST v1.9. Any read was removed if the V/J assignment was weak (E-value above 1e-6), the CDR3 was missing, or the read contained stop codons, out-of-frame junctions, or ambiguous translated residues. V3J clonotypes were defined as sequences sharing the same inferred V gene, J gene, and CDR3 amino acid sequence. Percentage overlap between repertoires was computed as shared unique clonotypes divided by the size of the smaller repertoire. Repertoire richness was assessed with RTK rarefaction, the Chao1 estimator, and Recon v2.1 estimates of unobserved clonotypes. Generation probabilities were computed with OLGA for all TCRbeta clonotypes obtained by the gDNA method from several donors. The clones in this table, taken by TCRdb from immuneACCESS, are in-frame only. Not every clone is retained; where verified, under half of the shortfall comes from an unresolved V gene, and the cause of the rest is unknown. V, J and clone size derive from that table, while D and trimming were established from the DNA sequence. The sample yields hundreds of thousands of clones; around 96% were counted once. Roughly 0.1% of the sample is taken by the ten largest.

This sequence was found in a woman in her twenties or thirties in good health. The sequenced sample consisted of naive CD8+ T cells sorted from blood. The cell subset or site label here, explained by the study, means: CD45RA+CCR7+. The receptor chain draws on TRBV6-1 and TRBJ1-2, and perhaps TRBD1 as D gene, on 6 matching bases. DNA sequence: TGTGCCAGCAGTGATTTGGGGGCTCTCTTTGGCTACACCTTC. Its coded protein is CASSDLGALFGYTF.